A selection of T cell receptor beta chains follows, all from one sample in a study of shared clonotypes between healthy human individuals. Here immunoSEQ multiplex PCR was the method, and the copy in TCRdb shows in-frame clones only, minus some. The sample lists about 2 million clones, 90% to 95% occurring once. Sequenced input: naive CD4+ T cells sorted from blood. These receptors all stem from a young man in good health. CDR3s include the opening cysteine and the closing phenylalanine or tryptophan. D genes are given only for firm matches. Where a row states a size, it is once, few, many or the class of an expanded clone; other rows omit it.

CDR3aa	CDR3nt	v_gene	len	j_gene	d_gene	abundance
CAISGLMESPLHF	TGTGCCATCAGCGGACTTATGGAATCACCCCTCCACTTT	TRBV10-3	13	TRBJ1-6	.	.
CASSLSGYSNQPQHF	TGTGCCAGCAGCTTATCAGGGTATAGCAATCAGCCCCAGCATTTT	TRBV7-2	15	TRBJ1-5	.	.
CASSLTPVTSDETQYF	TGTGCCAGCAGCTTAACCCCGGTTACTAGCGATGAGACCCAGTACTTC	TRBV7-3	16	TRBJ2-5	TRBD2	.
CSVERLAGLQDTQYF	TGCAGCGTTGAAAGGCTAGCGGGGCTCCAAGATACGCAGTATTTT	TRBV29-1	15	TRBJ2-3	TRBD2	.
CAGGQSSSYNSPLHF	TGTGCCGGAGGGCAATCGAGCTCCTATAATTCACCCCTCCACTTT	TRBV2	15	TRBJ1-6	.	.
CASSPGAGGLAKNIQYF	TGTGCCAGCAGCCCCGGCGCGGGGGGACTAGCGAAAAACATTCAGTACTTC	TRBV13	17	TRBJ2-4	TRBD2	.
CACYRDTEAFF	TGTGCCTGCTACAGGGACACTGAAGCTTTCTTT	TRBV28	11	TRBJ1-1	.	once
CASTGQGANSNQPQHF	TGTGCCAGCACGGGGCAGGGCGCTAATAGCAATCAGCCCCAGCATTTT	TRBV2	16	TRBJ1-5	.	.
CASSQNGYNEQFF	TGCGCCAGCAGCCAAAACGGGTACAATGAGCAGTTCTTC	TRBV4-1	13	TRBJ2-1	.	.
CASSLGAGENTEAFF	TGTGCCAGCAGCTTAGGTGCGGGGGAGAACACTGAAGCTTTCTTT	TRBV7-2	15	TRBJ1-1	.	.
CASSRTGGAGGELFF	TGTGCCAGCAGTCGGACAGGGGGCGCGGGCGGGGAGCTGTTTTTT	TRBV6-5	15	TRBJ2-2	TRBD1	.
CASSIRSGTGVTQTRETQYF	TGTGCCAGTAGTATAAGGAGTGGGACGGGGGTCACCCAAACGCGGGAGACCCAGTACTTC	TRBV19	20	TRBJ2-5	.	.
CAWSDPLSDQPQHF	TGTGCCTGGAGTGACCCTCTCTCGGATCAGCCCCAGCATTTT	TRBV30	14	TRBJ1-5	.	.
CASSPQGPNTGELFF	TGTGCCAGCTCACCTCAGGGCCCGAACACCGGGGAGCTGTTTTTT	TRBV18	15	TRBJ2-2	.	.
CASRVASTYEQYF	TGTGCCAGCAGGGTGGCATCCACCTACGAGCAGTACTTC	TRBV6-5	13	TRBJ2-7	.	.
CAGGQGKSGYTF	TGTGCCGGGGGACAGGGGAAAAGTGGCTACACCTTC	TRBV30	12	TRBJ1-2	TRBD1	.